What follows are 21 T cell receptor beta chains derived from one specimen sequenced in a study of circulating and synovial CD4+ cells in juvenile arthritis. The protocol was immunoSEQ multiplex PCR, while the TCRdb copy is restricted to in-frame clones and leaves out a portion. The sample consists of about 36,000 clones, about 94% of them appearing once. The sample was CD4+ T cells from blood. These receptors originate from a human donor with juvenile idiopathic arthritis.

The V call is TRBV19, the J call TRBJ2-7; D might be TRBD1 (6 bases). Germline V CDR1 and CDR2: LNHDA, SQIVND (reference sequence). V gave up 6 bases and J gave up 5 bases, with 14 bases separating them. The CDR3 sequence is 13 residues long. The CDR3 loop reads CASRKTGTHEQYF. The DNA for the CDR3 is TGTGCCAGTAGAAAAACAGGGACCCACGAGCAGTACTTC.

The V gene is TRBV15, the J gene TRBJ2-1; weak D call: TRBD1 (6 bases). The V and J ends lost 3 bases and 2 bases respectively, with 11 bases between them. The germline CDR1 and CDR2 sequences are LNHNV and YYDKDF (reference sequence). The CDR3 spans 15 residues. CDR3 sequence reads: CATSRGAGPYNEQFF. CDR3 DNA: TGTGCCACCAGCAGGGGGGCCGGCCCCTACAATGAGCAGTTCTTC.

The rearrangement joins TRBV7-2 to TRBJ2-1; 11 bases are shared with TRBD2. V lost 0 bases and J lost 1; bases outside the gene matches: 2. CDR1 and CDR2 (germline): SGHTA, FQGNSA. The CDR3 extends over 17 amino acids. The CDR3 region has the DNA TGTGCCAGCAGCTTAGCGGGACTAGCGGTATCCTACAATGAGCAGTTCTTC. This sequence encodes CASSLAGLAVSYNEQFF.

The chain combines TRBV27 with TRBJ1-2, with D maybe TRBD1 (6 bases). The CDR3 loop spans 14 amino acids. From germline, CDR1 is MNHEY and CDR2 SMNVEV (reference sequence). V was shortened by 7 bases and J by 1 base, with 13 bases between the two germline ends. The CDR3 loop is CASTTTGDNYGYTF. CDR3 coding DNA: TGTGCCAGCACCACGACAGGAGATAACTATGGCTACACCTTC.

The rearrangement joins TRBV19 to TRBJ1-2; TRBD1 agrees at 7 bases. The junction had 5 bases not matched to a gene; V was cut back by 6 bases and J by 1 base. The germline V gene encodes CDR1 LNHDA and CDR2 SQIVND (reference sequence). The CDR3 totals 14 residues. Here the CDR3 reads CASSRNRGNYGYTF. The CDR3 DNA reads TGTGCCAGTAGCCGAAACAGGGGTAACTATGGCTACACCTTC. Full variable domain (remainder filled in from reference TRBV19 and TRBJ1-2): DGGITQSPKYLFRKEGQNVTLSCEQNLNHDAMYWYRQDPGQGLRLIYYSQIVNDFQKGDIAEGYSVSREKKESFPLTVTSAQKNPTAFYLCASSRNRGNYGYTFGSGTRLTVV.

J is TRBJ1-3 and V is TRBV7-2; 7 bases agree with TRBD1. CDR1 SGHTA and CDR2 FQGNSA come from the germline V gene. V lost 5 bases and J lost 0; bases outside the gene matches: 10. This CDR3 has 17 residues. CDR3 residues: CASSPAGTVPSGNTIYF. CDR3 nucleotide sequence: TGTGCCAGCAGCCCGGCCGGGACAGTCCCCTCTGGAAACACCATATATTTT.

The rearrangement joins TRBV29-1 to TRBJ2-7; tentatively, D is TRBD2 (5 bases). This CDR3 has 15 amino acids. The germline gives CDR1 SQVTM, CDR2 ANQGSEA. Trimming took off 1 base at V and 3 bases at J, with 16 bases between the two ends. This CDR3 reads CSVEGAADANYEQYF. CDR3 nucleotides: TGCAGCGTTGAAGGAGCGGCTGACGCGAACTACGAGCAGTACTTC.

The chain employs TRBV6-5 and TRBJ1-2, with D maybe TRBD1 (5 bases). Germline V gene sequence: CDR1 MNHEY, CDR2 SVGAGI. With 6 bases removed from V and 2 bases from J, the gap between germline ends came to 10 bases. This CDR3 is built from 13 residues. The DNA of the CDR3 is TGTGCCAGCAGATCGACAGACAACTATGGCTACACCTTC. This sequence encodes CASRSTDNYGYTF.

The V and J genes are TRBV4-1 and TRBJ1-1, with 9 bases that match TRBD1. CDR3 length equals 18 residues. V lost 2 bases, J lost 5 bases, and 15 bases stayed unmatched. Looked up from germline, CDR1 is MGHRA and CDR2 is YSYEKL. CDR3 coding DNA: TGCGCCAGCAGCCAAATAGTGGGACAGGGTCGTGGCGGAACTGAAGCTTTCTTT. It yields the protein CASSQIVGQGRGGTEAFF.

The table lists this clone with a count of one. This chain connects TRBV11-3 to TRBJ1-1; 9 bases are a match to TRBD1. This CDR3 comprises 16 residues. With V trimmed by 4 bases and J by 1 base, 7 bases remained unmatched. Germline CDR1 and CDR2: SGHNT and YENEEA. The CDR3 nucleotides are TGTGCCAGCAGCTGGTGGACAGGGGCTCCGAACACTGAAGCTTTCTTT. It codes for CASSWWTGAPNTEAFF. The full variable domain, its missing parts supplied by reference TRBV11-3 and TRBJ1-1, is EAGVVQSPRYKIIEKKQPVAFWCNPISGHNTLYWYLQNLGQGPELLIRYENEEAVDDSQLPKDRFSAERLKGVDSTLKIQPAELGDSAVYLCASSWWTGAPNTEAFFGQGTRLTVV.

This clone was observed once. The chain combines TRBV7-6 with TRBJ2-1; perhaps TRBD2 as D (7 bases). Trimming took 7 bases from V and 10 from J, leaving 23 bases between them. The germline V gene has CDR1 SGHVS and CDR2 FNYEAQ. This CDR3 spans 15 amino acids. The CDR3 coding sequence is TGTGCCAGCACCCCAGGGGCGGGGGCCGCCCAGGAGCAGTTCTTC. It yields the protein CASTPGAGAAQEQFF.

The DNA of the CDR3 is TGTGCCAGCTCACCACAGCCAGCGGGGGCCCCTAGCTCCTACGAGCAGTACTTC. This codes for CASSPQPAGAPSSYEQYF. The chain recombines TRBV18 with TRBJ2-7; TRBD2 matches 8 bases. CDR3 length: 18 residues. Germline lookup yields CDR1 KGHSH and CDR2 LQKENI. V dropped 1 base and J dropped 0; count of bases not matched to a gene: 11.

The rearrangement links TRBV18 to TRBJ2-3, with 7 bases matching TRBD1. With 6 bases clipped from V and 2 bases from J, the junction kept 11 bases outside the gene matches. This CDR3 has 16 amino acids. The germline V gene encodes CDR1 KGHSH and CDR2 LQKENI. The CDR3 DNA reads TGTGCCAGCTCGACGGACAGGCGATCACACACAGATACGCAGTATTTT. It encodes CASSTDRRSHTDTQYF. The whole variable domain, filled in from reference TRBV18 and TRBJ2-3, reads NAGVMQNPRHLVRRRGQEARLRCSPMKGHSHVYWYRQLPEEGLKFMVYLQKENIIDESGMPKERFSAEFPKEGPSILRIQQVVRGDSAAYFCASSTDRRSHTDTQYFGPGTRLTVL.

The chain carries TRBV2 and TRBJ2-6; the match to TRBD1 covers 8 bases. Germline V lookup: CDR1 SNHLY, CDR2 FYNNEI. The V segment lost 10 bases and the J segment 0 bases; nucleotides outside the gene matches: 14. The CDR3 has 18 amino acids. The CDR3 nucleotides are TGTGCCACCTTGGCGGGTACAGGGGGTCGCTCTGGGGCCAACGTCCTGACTTTC. It codes for CATLAGTGGRSGANVLTF.

The gene calls are TRBV13 and TRBJ1-2, with D possibly TRBD1 on 5 matching bases. V was cut by 3 bases and J by 4 bases, with 18 bases left in between. CDR1 is PRHDT, CDR2 FYEKMQ, per germline (reference sequence). The CDR3 length is 16 residues. CDR3 coding DNA: TGTGCCAGCAGCTTGCGTCCCGGGGGGTTTGGCTATGGCTACACCTTC. Translated, it gives CASSLRPGGFGYGYTF.

The chain couples TRBV29-1 to TRBJ2-4; 9 bases line up with TRBD2. Per germline, CDR1 SQVTM and CDR2 ANQGSEA. This CDR3 spans 14 amino acids. This CDR3 reads CRGAGGPAKNIQYF. CDR3 DNA sequence: TGCAGGGGGGCGGGAGGGCCTGCCAAAAACATTCAGTACTTC.

The J gene is TRBJ2-4, the V gene TRBV28, with TRBD2 matching 8 bases. Looked up from germline, CDR1 is MDHEN and CDR2 is SYDVKM. The CDR3 is 18 residues long. V was pared by 5 bases and J by 3 bases, with 15 bases of the junction left unmatched. As DNA, the CDR3 is TGTGCCAGCAGTAGAAGACTAGCGCGAAAGGGGGGCAAAAACATTCAGTACTTC. Protein: CASSRRLARKGGKNIQYF. Filled out from reference TRBV28 and TRBJ2-4, the complete variable domain reads DVKVTQSSRYLVKRTGEKVFLECVQDMDHENMFWYRQDPGLGLRLIYFSYDVKMKEKGDIPEGYSVSREKKERFSLILESASTNQTSMYLCASSRRLARKGGKNIQYFGAGTRLSVL.

This chain links TRBV6-1 with TRBJ2-1; D unresolved. The CDR3 sequence is 14 residues long. Germline CDR1 reads MNHNS; CDR2 reads SASEGT. V lost 6 bases, J lost 7 bases, and 16 bases lay in between. The CDR3: CASRSLARWNEQFF. The CDR3 DNA sequence: TGTGCCAGCAGATCCTTGGCCAGGTGGAATGAGCAGTTCTTC.

V and J are TRBV4-1 and TRBJ2-5; D is perhaps TRBD2 (5 bases). Trimming cost V 3 bases and J 7 bases, with 9 bases left between them. The CDR3 is 12 amino acids. CDR1 is MGHRA and CDR2 is YSYEKL in the germline V gene. CDR3 bases: TGCGCCAGCAGCCATCTACTAGGGACCCAGTACTTC. Translation gives CASSHLLGTQYF.

The chain joins TRBV11-2 to TRBJ1-2, with a weak D call TRBD1 (5 bases). The CDR3 totals 16 residues. Germline V gives CDR1 SGHAT, CDR2 FQNNGV. V lost 5 bases, J lost 5 bases, and 21 bases lay in between. CDR3 sequence: CASSTPKGRVGYGYTF. CDR3 sequence (DNA): TGTGCCAGCAGCACCCCCAAGGGCAGGGTGGGTTATGGCTACACCTTC.

This clone was picked up a small number of times. The chain combines TRBV19 with TRBJ2-1; D unclear. The CDR3 has 15 amino acids. V gave up 4 bases and J gave up 0 bases, with 10 bases separating them. CDR1 and CDR2 (germline): LNHDA, SQIVND (reference sequence). DNA of the CDR3: TGTGCCAGTAGTACGAGCTCCCTCTCCTACAATGAGCAGTTCTTC. This gives the protein CASSTSSLSYNEQFF.